This is a list of T cell receptor beta chains from one sample in a study of shared clonotypes between healthy human individuals. Sequenced by immunoSEQ multiplex PCR; TCRdb stores in-frame clones only, minus some. The top ten hold under 0.45% of the sample, which has 2 million to 2.5 million clones, more than 80% seen once. Sequencing input: naive CD4+ T cells from PBMCs. The receptor set was obtained from a man younger than 35 in good health. Some clones in this sample may be carry-over from other donors' samples. The CDR3 runs from the conserved cysteine through the conserved F or W. A D gene is named only where the DNA matches it firmly. Clone size is shown for a subset of rows, as once, few, many or a class of expanded clone.

>NA|14|TRBV5-1|TRBJ2-7|NA
CASSLRERFYEQYF
TGCGCCAGCAGCCTCCGGGAGCGTTTCTACGAGCAGTACTTC
>NA|15|TRBV7-3|TRBJ2-7|TRBD2
CASSAQLAGRHEQYF
TGTGCCAGCAGCGCCCAACTAGCGGGGCGCCACGAGCAGTACTTC
>NA|16|TRBV5-1|TRBJ2-1|TRBD2
CASSPTTLAGYNEQFF
TGCGCCAGCAGCCCTACCACGTTAGCGGGGTACAATGAGCAGTTCTTC
>NA|15|TRBV7-9|TRBJ2-7|TRBD2
CASSSAGGRGNEQYF
TGTGCCAGCAGCTCCGCCGGCGGGAGGGGAAACGAGCAGTACTTC
>NA|17|TRBV28|TRBJ1-2|NA
CASSPATFPGAGYGYTF
TGTGCCAGCAGTCCCGCGACATTCCCCGGTGCGGGCTATGGCTACACCTTC
>NA|16|TRBV28|TRBJ2-3|NA
CASSLHRVGVTDTQYF
TGTGCCAGCAGTTTACACAGGGTTGGGGTTACAGATACGCAGTATTTT
>NA|16|TRBV5-1|TRBJ2-2|TRBD1
CASRGPGQGSTGELFF
TGCGCCAGCAGAGGACCGGGACAGGGAAGCACCGGGGAGCTGTTTTTT
>NA|18|TRBV25-1|TRBJ2-7|NA
CASSELGYVGEFRVEQYF
TGTGCCAGCAGTGAATTGGGGTATGTGGGAGAGTTTAGGGTCGAGCAGTACTTC
>once|19|TRBV7-9|TRBJ1-3|NA
CASSLIDIATRPPGNTIYF
TGTGCCAGCAGCTTAATCGACATAGCGACCCGACCCCCTGGAAACACCATATATTTT
>NA|13|TRBV6-1|TRBJ2-1|TRBD2
CASSLAGALEQFF
TGTGCCAGCAGTCTAGCGGGAGCCCTCGAGCAGTTCTTC
>NA|14|TRBV28|TRBJ2-7|NA
CAISPRGISYEQYF
TGTGCCATCTCCCCTAGAGGTATCTCCTACGAGCAGTACTTC
>few|15|TRBV5-1|TRBJ2-5|TRBD2
CASSRWVAGGETQYF
TGCGCCAGCAGCCGGTGGGTAGCGGGAGGTGAGACCCAGTACTTC
>once|12|TRBV5-6|TRBJ2-3|NA
CASSSGTDTQYF
TGTGCCAGCAGCAGTGGCACAGATACGCAGTATTTT
>NA|14|TRBV29-1|TRBJ2-5|TRBD1
CSVDGTGKTETQYF
TGCAGCGTTGATGGGACAGGGAAGACGGAGACCCAGTACTTC
>NA|17|TRBV5-4|TRBJ1-1|TRBD1
CASSFGAGGVQGTEAFF
TGTGCCAGCAGCTTCGGGGCAGGGGGCGTTCAAGGCACTGAAGCTTTCTTT
>once|13|TRBV27|TRBJ1-2|TRBD1
CASQPRQGDGYTF
TGTGCCAGCCAACCCCGACAGGGGGATGGCTACACCTTC
>NA|15|TRBV5-1|TRBJ2-1|NA
CASSFAQGGNNEQFF
TGCGCCAGCAGCTTCGCACAGGGGGGGAACAATGAGCAGTTCTTC
>NA|11|TRBV11-3|TRBJ1-1|NA
CASRDRTEAFF
TGTGCCAGCAGAGACAGAACTGAAGCTTTCTTT
>few|13|TRBV27|TRBJ1-5|NA
CASRRWGNQPQHF
TGTGCCAGCAGACGTTGGGGCAATCAGCCCCAGCATTTT
>NA|15|TRBV18|TRBJ1-1|NA
CASSPQGDPNTEAFF
TGTGCCAGCTCACCACAAGGCGACCCGAACACTGAAGCTTTCTTT